Below are 23 T cell receptor beta chains sequenced from a single sample in a study of PD-L1 blockade in urothelial cancer. As for time point: peripheral blood 6 weeks after treatment start. Only in-frame clones appear in the TCRdb table, and some are missing; sequencing was by immunoSEQ multiplex PCR. The data contain about 25,000 clones, roughly 84% of them singletons. The source was PBMCs, collected around atezolizumab (anti-PD-L1) treatment. The origin of the receptors is a man aged 65-85 years with urothelial cancer.

The gene calls are TRBV29-1 and TRBJ2-7; D call uncertain. Trimming stripped 4 bases from V and 1 base from J, with 8 bases between. Germline assignment: CDR1 SQVTM and CDR2 ANQGSEA. The CDR3 covers 12 residues. The CDR3 nucleotides read TGCAGCGTTGGAGATCCTTCCTACGAGCAGTACTTC. It encodes CSVGDPSYEQYF.

This chain connects TRBV7-2 to TRBJ1-1, with D uncertain. CDR1 SGHTA and CDR2 FQGNSA come from the germline V gene. This CDR3 region has 13 residues. The V gene lost 5 bases and the J gene lost 0 bases, with 7 bases spanning the gap. The CDR3 region has the DNA TGTGCCAGCAGCCCCTCAGTGAACACTGAAGCTTTCTTT. Protein: CASSPSVNTEAFF.

This clone was found once. The V and J genes are TRBV7-2 and TRBJ2-7; 7 positions agree with TRBD1. CDR3 length: 16 amino acids. Germline CDR1 and CDR2: SGHTA and FQGNSA. Trimming cost V 1 base and J 0 bases; bases outside gene matches: 6. In DNA, the CDR3 is TGTGCCAGCAGCTTAGGAGGGACAGTCAGCTCCTACGAGCAGTACTTC. It is translated as CASSLGGTVSSYEQYF.

The rearrangement links TRBV7-9 to TRBJ2-7; no firm D call. This CDR3 has 14 residues. Trimming removed 3 bases at V and 0 bases at J, with 9 bases between. The germline CDR1 and CDR2 sequences are SEHNR and FQNEAQ (reference sequence). The CDR3 reads CASSFSAHSYEQYF. The CDR3 DNA reads as TGTGCCAGCAGCTTCTCTGCACACTCCTACGAGCAGTACTTC. Combining the CDR3 with reference TRBV7-9 and TRBJ2-7 gives the whole variable domain DTGVSQNPRHKITKRGQNVTFRCDPISEHNRLYWYRQTLGQGPEFLTYFQNEAQLEKSRLLSDRFSAERPKGSFSTLEIQRTEQGDSAMYLCASSFSAHSYEQYFGPGTRLTVT.

V is TRBV29-1 and J is TRBJ2-2; 8 bases are shared with TRBD1. Trimming cost V 6 bases and J 8 bases; bases outside gene matches: 5. The CDR3 spans 12 residues. CDR1 and CDR2 (germline): SQVTM, ANQGSEA. CDR3 sequence reads: CSVDRAAGELFF. In nucleotides, the CDR3 is TGCAGCGTGGACAGGGCGGCGGGGGAGCTGTTTTTT.

This chain uses TRBV5-1 with TRBJ2-3; possible D gene TRBD1, 6 bases. Trimming left V 6 bases short and J 5 bases short, with 10 bases between. From germline, CDR1 is SGHRS and CDR2 YFSETQ. This CDR3 contains 12 residues. CDR3 in amino acids: CASNREGDTQYF. The CDR3 DNA reads TGCGCCAGCAACAGGGAAGGAGATACGCAGTATTTT.

This rearrangement joins TRBV19 to TRBJ1-3; a weak D match, TRBD1 (6 bases). The CDR3 length is 15 residues. Trimming took 4 bases from V and 7 from J, leaving 17 bases between them. Germline assignment: CDR1 LNHDA and CDR2 SQIVND (reference sequence). CDR3 DNA sequence: TGTGCCAGTAGTAGCCCACAGGGATTGGCGAACACCATATATTTT. Its protein is CASSSPQGLANTIYF.

The genes are TRBV7-8 and TRBJ2-2; TRBD1 agrees at 10 bases. The CDR3 is 15 residues long. V shed 5 bases and J 3 bases; nucleotides not matched to a gene: 3. CDR1 is SGHVS, CDR2 FQNEAQ, per germline. The CDR3 nucleotides are TGTGCCAGCAGCCGGACAGGGGGACACACCGGGGAGCTGTTTTTT. It codes for CASSRTGGHTGELFF.

The V call is TRBV5-1, the J call TRBJ1-3; 7 bases agree with TRBD1. Germline V gene lookup returns CDR1 SGHRS and CDR2 YFSETQ. This CDR3 comprises 18 residues. The J segment lost 1 base and the V segment lost 3 bases, leaving 13 bases of the junction unmatched. This CDR3 reads CASSSDRMSLMSGNTIYF. The CDR3 coding sequence is TGCGCCAGCAGCTCGGACAGGATGTCTTTAATGTCTGGAAACACCATATATTTT.

This sequence joins TRBV11-1 and TRBJ2-3; 14 bases map to TRBD2. Germline-derived CDR1 and CDR2 are SGHAT and FQDESV (reference sequence). This CDR3 comprises 17 residues. After removal of 3 bases from V and 9 bases from J, the junction contained 11 bases not matched to a gene. This chain's CDR3 is CASSLGFGLAGGGTQYF. CDR3 bases: TGTGCCAGCAGCTTGGGCTTCGGACTAGCGGGAGGAGGGACGCAGTATTTT.

This chain joins TRBV11-2 and TRBJ1-1; no reliable D call. Trimming pared 4 bases from V and 5 bases from J, leaving 29 bases between. Germline-derived CDR1 and CDR2 are SGHAT and FQNNGV. The CDR3 runs 19 residues. CDR3 sequence reads: CASSSAGFRGVPRLTEAFF. The DNA for the CDR3 is TGTGCCAGCAGCTCGGCCGGATTCCGCGGGGTCCCTCGTCTGACTGAAGCTTTCTTT.

The chain carries TRBV27 and TRBJ2-5; 8 bases are a match to TRBD1. The CDR3 is 14 amino acids. Germline assignment: CDR1 MNHEY and CDR2 SMNVEV (reference sequence). V lost 7 bases to trimming and J lost 2 bases; unmatched junction nucleotides: 6. The CDR3 DNA reads as TGTGCCAGCACTATCAGGACAGGGCAAGAGACCCAGTACTTC. Its protein product is CASTIRTGQETQYF.

In this sample, this clone turned up once. Other nucleotide sequences in the sample specify the same CDR3. The rearrangement links TRBV2 to TRBJ2-5; 7 positions match TRBD2. The junction had 0 bases not matched to a gene; V was cut back by 4 bases and J by 4 bases. CDR3 length equals 12 residues. Germline V gene lookup returns CDR1 SNHLY and CDR2 FYNNEI. The CDR3 DNA reads TGTGCCAGCAGTGGGGAGGGAGAGACCCAGTACTTC. It yields the protein CASSGEGETQYF.

The genes are TRBV23-1 and TRBJ2-7; the match to TRBD1 covers 7 bases. Being an ORF, TRBV23-1 has a function that is uncertain. The J segment lost 9 bases and the V segment lost 2 bases, leaving 10 bases of the junction unmatched. The CDR3 has 14 residues. The CDR3 region has the DNA TGCGCCAGCAGTCAACCCGGGACAGCATCCGTGCAGTACTTC. Translation gives CASSQPGTASVQYF.

The chain uses TRBV19 and TRBJ1-2, with unresolved D. The CDR3 consists of 13 residues. V was pared by 1 base and J by 2 bases, with 5 bases between. Germline CDR1 LNHDA, CDR2 SQIVND (reference sequence). CDR3 nucleotides: TGTGCCAGTAGTATAGGCAGGAACTATGGCTACACCTTC. Translation gives CASSIGRNYGYTF.

This chain uses TRBV7-3 with TRBJ1-1, with D possibly TRBD1 on 5 matching bases. Per germline, CDR1 SGHTA and CDR2 FQGTGA. The V gene lost 5 bases and the J gene lost 0 bases, with 13 bases spanning the gap. The CDR3 totals 15 residues. The CDR3 here is CASSRAGTVNTEAFF. The CDR3 bases are TGTGCCAGCAGCCGGGCCGGGACTGTGAACACTGAAGCTTTCTTT.

The chain joins TRBV28 to TRBJ2-5, with 9 bases that match TRBD1. V was clipped by 8 bases and J by 6 bases; unmatched bases: 13. The CDR3 contains 15 residues. CDR1 and CDR2 from the germline V gene are MDHEN and SYDVKM. The CDR3 DNA follows: TGTGCCAGCGGAACCCCCGGGACAGGGCCGAAGACCCAGTACTTC. Amino acids: CASGTPGTGPKTQYF.

Only a few counts were recorded for this clone. This chain links TRBV2 with TRBJ2-5; D not resolved. Germline assignment: CDR1 SNHLY and CDR2 FYNNEI. V gave up 1 base and J gave up 5 bases, with 14 bases separating them. This CDR3 region has 15 residues. The CDR3 is CASSEGLSSRETQYF. The CDR3 nucleotides are TGTGCCAGCAGTGAAGGCCTGAGTAGCCGGGAGACCCAGTACTTC. The whole variable domain, remainder taken from reference TRBV2 and TRBJ2-5, is EPEVTQTPSHQVTQMGQEVILRCVPISNHLYFYWYRQILGQKVEFLVSFYNNEISEKSEIFDDQFSVERPDGSNFTLKIRSTKLEDSAMYFCASSEGLSSRETQYFGPGTRLLVL.

The gene calls are TRBV7-8 and TRBJ2-7; 11 bases fit TRBD1. Unmatched junction bases numbered 4, after V lost 0 bases and J lost 3 bases. The CDR3 spans 16 residues. Germline-derived CDR1 and CDR2 are SGHVS and FQNEAQ. CDR3 sequence (DNA): TGTGCCAGCAGCTTAGCCGGGACAGGGGGAAACTACGAGCAGTACTTC. It translates to CASSLAGTGGNYEQYF.

The chain uses TRBV29-1 and TRBJ1-2; D unclear. Germline CDR1 reads SQVTM; CDR2 reads ANQGSEA. V was cut by 3 bases and J by 4 bases, with 15 bases left in between. The CDR3 is 14 residues long. The CDR3 DNA is TGCAGCGTTGATGAGGTGGGAGAAGGCTATGGCTACACCTTC. It is translated as CSVDEVGEGYGYTF. The full variable domain, rest sourced from reference TRBV29-1 and TRBJ1-2, is SAVISQKPSRDICQRGTSLTIQCQVDSQVTMMFWYRQQPGQSLTLIATANQGSEATYESGFVIDKFPISRPNLTFSTLTVSNMSPEDSSIYLCSVDEVGEGYGYTFGSGTRLTVV.

The J gene is TRBJ2-1, the V gene TRBV5-6; a possible D gene is TRBD2 (6 bases). Per germline, CDR1 SGHDT and CDR2 YYEEEE. CDR3 length equals 17 residues. Trimming removed 0 bases at V and 2 bases at J, with 15 bases between. The CDR3 nucleotides read TGTGCCAGCAGCTTGGAGGGGACTCGAACCACCTACAATGAGCAGTTCTTC. The encoded protein is CASSLEGTRTTYNEQFF. The whole variable domain, filled in from reference TRBV5-6 and TRBJ2-1, reads DAGVTQSPTHLIKTRGQQVTLRCSPKSGHDTVSWYQQALGQGPQFIFQYYEEEERQRGNFPDRFSGHQFPNYSSELNVNALLLGDSALYLCASSLEGTRTTYNEQFFGPGTRLTVL.

The CDR3: CASSLTGENQPQHF. CDR3 sequence (DNA): TGTGCCAGTAGTCTCACAGGCGAGAATCAGCCCCAGCATTTT. V and J are TRBV19 and TRBJ1-5; the D gene is possibly TRBD1 (5 bases). V lost 5 bases to trimming and J lost 4 bases, with 12 bases between them. The CDR3 covers 14 residues. Per germline, CDR1 LNHDA and CDR2 SQIVND (reference sequence).

The chain couples TRBV4-1 to TRBJ2-1; maybe TRBD1 (6 bases). V lost 0 bases and J 8 bases, leaving 14 bases between the germline ends. CDR3 size: 15 residues. The germline V gene encodes CDR1 MGHRA and CDR2 YSYEKL. Written as DNA, the CDR3 is TGCGCCAGCAGCCAAGAAATGAGGGCAGGGGATGAGCAGTTCTTC. Translation gives CASSQEMRAGDEQFF.